This TCR beta chain was documented in a study of early T cells in non-severe SARS-CoV-2 infection. MiXCR, applied by TCRdb to the 5' RACE reads, yields one record per CDR3 protein. The sample yields 50,000 to 75,000 distinct CDR3 sequences, roughly 9% seen once. The source of this sequence is an adult who was a healthcare worker with PCR-confirmed SARS-CoV-2 infection or an uninfected control (not recorded which). The material sequenced was whole blood, taken at baseline.

CDR3: CASSLVRARSYEQYF. As DNA, the CDR3 is TGTGCCAGCAGCTTAGTTCGCGCACGGTCCTACGAGCAGTACTTC. J is TRBJ2-7 and V is TRBV7-9; D ambiguous. This CDR3 region has 15 residues. Germline CDR1 and CDR2: SEHNR and FQNEAQ (reference sequence). Trimming left V 1 base short and J 1 base short, with 11 bases between. The full variable domain, in which reference TRBV7-9 and TRBJ2-7 provide the parts outside the CDR3, is DTGVSQNPRHKITKRGQNVTFRCDPISEHNRLYWYRQTLGQGPEFLTYFQNEAQLEKSRLLSDRFSAERPKGSFSTLEIQRTEQGDSAMYLCASSLVRARSYEQYFGPGTRLTVT.